These 29 T cell receptor beta chains were all obtained from the same sample, sequenced in a study of PD-1 blockade in classical Hodgkin lymphoma. Noted time point: cycle 4 day 1 (C4D1), after 6 weeks of nivolumab. Every one of the patients relapsed after autologous stem cell transplantation (brentuximab vedotin exposure was variable). TCRdb keeps only in-frame clones here, not all; method: immunoSEQ multiplex PCR. The top ten clones hold roughly 19% of a sample with approximately 110,000 clones, roughly nine tenths of them seen once. The sequenced sample was peripheral blood mononuclear cells (PBMCs), obtained before the fourth cycle of nivolumab. These receptors all come from a human donor with classical Hodgkin lymphoma.

The chain couples TRBV7-9 to TRBJ1-4; D might be TRBD1 (5 bases). Germline V lookup: CDR1 SEHNR, CDR2 FQNEAQ (reference sequence). Trimming left V 1 base short and J 2 bases short, with 8 bases between. This CDR3 has 15 residues. CDR3 nucleotides: TGTGCCAGCAGCTTAGAAGGGACCACTAATGAAAAACTGTTTTTT. As protein: CASSLEGTTNEKLFF.

The genes are TRBV7-9 and TRBJ2-1; D is unresolved. Germline CDR1 and CDR2: SEHNR and FQNEAQ (reference sequence). The CDR3 contains 12 residues. V lost 4 bases to trimming and J lost 7 bases, with 8 bases between them. The CDR3 protein is CASSSLRNEQFF. The CDR3, as DNA: TGTGCCAGCAGCTCCTTGCGGAATGAGCAGTTCTTC. Drawing the rest from reference TRBV7-9 and TRBJ2-1, the complete variable domain is DTGVSQNPRHKITKRGQNVTFRCDPISEHNRLYWYRQTLGQGPEFLTYFQNEAQLEKSRLLSDRFSAERPKGSFSTLEIQRTEQGDSAMYLCASSSLRNEQFFGPGTRLTVL.

The chain employs TRBV11-2 and TRBJ1-1; TRBD1 might be the D (6 bases). Germline loops: CDR1 SGHAT, CDR2 FQNNGV. The V end was cut by 4 bases, the J end by 1 base, with 13 bases between. The CDR3 is 15 amino acids. CDR3 sequence: CASSSLTGGNTEAFF. Here the CDR3 DNA reads TGTGCCAGCAGCTCCTTGACAGGCGGGAACACTGAAGCTTTCTTT.

This clone was seen a single time. This chain uses TRBV9 with TRBJ1-1; tentative D call: TRBD1 (5 bases). From germline, CDR1 is SGDLS and CDR2 YYNGEE. This CDR3 region has 18 residues. V lost 3 bases and J 0 bases, leaving 21 bases between the germline ends. In DNA, the CDR3 is TGTGCCAGCAGCGCCTTAGGGCGGACAAGTAAAATGAACACTGAAGCTTTCTTT. This translates into CASSALGRTSKMNTEAFF.

The V and J genes are TRBV27 and TRBJ1-1, with D uncertain. Germline V gene data show CDR1 as MNHEY and CDR2 as SMNVEV (reference sequence). The CDR3 is 13 residues long. Trimming removed 0 bases at V and 8 bases at J, with 10 bases between. Here the CDR3 DNA reads TGTGCCAGCAGTTTATCCTGGGCGGGGGAAGCTTTCTTT. Translating it yields CASSLSWAGEAFF.

V usage is TRBV28 and J usage is TRBJ2-7; 7 nucleotides match TRBD2. Trimming cost V 4 bases and J 4 bases; bases outside gene matches: 7. The CDR3 length is 14 residues. Looked up from germline, CDR1 is MDHEN and CDR2 is SYDVKM. The CDR3 nucleotides read TGTGCCAGCAGTTGGGAGGGGCTCGAATACGAGCAGTACTTC. It is translated as CASSWEGLEYEQYF.

The J gene is TRBJ2-3, the V gene TRBV28; D might be TRBD1 (5 bases). Trimming took 5 bases from V and 1 from J, leaving 10 bases between them. The CDR3 sequence is 14 residues long. Germline V lookup: CDR1 MDHEN, CDR2 SYDVKM. The CDR3 region has the DNA TGTGCCAGCAGTCCACAGGTCCGCACAGATACGCAGTATTTT. Protein: CASSPQVRTDTQYF.

This clone was seen just once. Here the CDR3 DNA reads TGTGCCAGCAGCACAGGGCACCAAGAGACCCAGTACTTC. Translation gives CASSTGHQETQYF. The chain employs TRBV6-1 and TRBJ2-5; possibly TRBD1 for D (6 bases). V shed 6 bases and J shed 0 bases, with 8 bases lying between them. The length of the CDR3 is 13 residues. CDR1 and CDR2 from the germline V gene are MNHNS and SASEGT.

V gene TRBV18 combines with J gene TRBJ1-5; no definite D call. CDR1 and CDR2 (germline): KGHSH, LQKENI. Trimming cost V 4 bases and J 0 bases, with 13 bases left between them. The CDR3 is 16 amino acids. The CDR3 reads CASSHSGPLSNQPQHF. The CDR3 DNA sequence: TGTGCCAGCTCACACTCGGGTCCCCTTAGCAATCAGCCCCAGCATTTT.

The rearrangement links TRBV29-1 to TRBJ1-4; D ambiguous. Germline CDR1 reads SQVTM; CDR2 reads ANQGSEA. CDR3 length equals 13 residues. The ends were cut back, 6 bases at V and 7 bases at J, with 15 bases in the middle. This CDR3 is CSVSPHGGEKLFF. CDR3 DNA sequence: TGCAGCGTGAGCCCGCACGGTGGTGAAAAACTGTTTTTT.

The count of this clone is one. The chain is built from TRBV18 and TRBJ1-2, with D uncertain. In germline, CDR1 is KGHSH, CDR2 LQKENI. The CDR3 totals 15 residues. V was shortened by 1 base and J by 4 bases, with 13 bases between the two germline ends. CDR3 residues: CASSPRSEIPYGYTF. The CDR3 DNA is TGTGCCAGCTCACCACGGTCCGAGATACCCTATGGCTACACCTTC.

The chain carries TRBV6-6 and TRBJ1-3; tentative D call: TRBD1 (5 bases). This CDR3 region has 13 residues. V gave up 7 bases and J gave up 0 bases, with 7 bases separating them. Germline V gene lookup returns CDR1 MNHNY and CDR2 SVGAGI (reference sequence). The CDR3 loop reads CASTGGSGNTIYF. CDR3 DNA sequence: TGTGCCAGCACCGGGGGCTCTGGAAACACCATATATTTT.

The chain combines TRBV28 with TRBJ2-1; D is perhaps TRBD2 (6 bases). Trimming took 4 bases from V and 0 from J, leaving 10 bases between them. Germline CDR1 is MDHEN and CDR2 is SYDVKM. This CDR3 is 15 amino acids long. The CDR3 DNA reads as TGTGCCAGCAGTTGGGGCGGGGTCTCCTACAATGAGCAGTTCTTC. Translation: CASSWGGVSYNEQFF.

V gene TRBV11-2 combines with J gene TRBJ2-3; TRBD2 aligns across 9 bases. This CDR3 comprises 17 residues. J gave up 3 bases and V 6 bases, and 13 bases lay outside the gene matches. The germline V gene encodes CDR1 SGHAT and CDR2 FQNNGV. As DNA, the CDR3 is TGTGCCAGCAGAGGAAAGGGCGGGAGGGCCACGACAGATACGCAGTATTTT. Amino acid sequence: CASRGKGGRATTDTQYF.

The V gene is TRBV4-1, the J gene TRBJ1-2; 8 bases agree with TRBD1. V lost 1 base and J lost 2; bases outside the gene matches: 6. CDR1 and CDR2 from the germline V gene are MGHRA and YSYEKL. This CDR3 is 16 amino acids long. As DNA, the CDR3 is TGCGCCAGCAGCCAAGTAAATCGGGACAGGAACTATGGCTACACCTTC. Protein product: CASSQVNRDRNYGYTF.

Comments on this clone: The junction shows a germline mismatch at one end, possibly a read error. The chain combines TRBV5-1 with TRBJ2-7, with 10 bases fitting TRBD2. Germline CDR1 and CDR2: SGHRS and YFSETQ. The CDR3 covers 13 residues. The CDR3 protein is CASSLVLAGDLDF. CDR3 in DNA: TGCGCCAGCAGCTTGGTTCTAGCGGGAGATTTGGACTTC.

CDR3 amino acids: CASRHKGALDKNIQYF. The CDR3 DNA is TGTGCCAGCAGACATAAGGGGGCCCTGGACAAAAACATTCAGTACTTC. The J gene is TRBJ2-4, the V gene TRBV13; 7 bases fit TRBD1. The CDR3 sequence is 16 residues long. Germline V gene lookup returns CDR1 PRHDT and CDR2 FYEKMQ (reference sequence). V lost 6 bases to trimming and J lost 3 bases; unmatched junction nucleotides: 11.

The rearrangement links TRBV5-1 to TRBJ1-1, with D perhaps matching TRBD1 (6 bases). V was cut by 4 bases and J by 3 bases, with 13 bases left in between. CDR1 SGHRS and CDR2 YFSETQ come from the germline V gene. The CDR3 has 14 amino acids. The CDR3 DNA sequence: TGCGCCAGCAGCAGACGGGGGGCGGACACTGAAGCTTTCTTT. It yields the protein CASSRRGADTEAFF.

This chain connects TRBV7-2 to TRBJ1-5; D possibly corresponds to TRBD1 (5 bases). Trimming took off 3 bases at V and 2 bases at J, with 11 bases between the two ends. CDR1 is SGHTA, CDR2 FQGNSA, per germline. This CDR3 has 15 amino acids. CDR3 sequence reads: CASSFWGTGNQPQHF. CDR3 nucleotides: TGTGCCAGCAGCTTTTGGGGGACGGGCAATCAGCCCCAGCATTTT.

The chain has TRBV13 and TRBJ2-7; 11 nucleotides align to TRBD2. Germline assignment: CDR1 PRHDT and CDR2 FYEKMQ (reference sequence). The CDR3 is 15 residues long. Losses at the gene ends were 4 bases for V and 2 bases for J; bases not matched to a gene: 4. The CDR3, as DNA: TGTGCCAGCAGCTGGTTAGCGGGAGGGCCCTACGAGCAGTACTTC. It codes for CASSWLAGGPYEQYF.

This clone has just one count. This chain uses TRBV4-1 with TRBJ1-1, with D tentatively TRBD1 (5 bases). V was clipped by 4 bases and J by 4 bases, with 16 bases between them. The length of the CDR3 is 15 residues. Looked up from germline, CDR1 is MGHRA and CDR2 is YSYEKL. The CDR3 here is CASSPPLGVVTEAFF. In DNA form, the CDR3 reads TGCGCCAGCAGCCCGCCGTTAGGGGTGGTCACTGAAGCTTTCTTT.

The chain links TRBV29-1 to TRBJ2-7, with D tentatively TRBD1 (5 bases). CDR3 length equals 15 residues. The germline V gene has CDR1 SQVTM and CDR2 ANQGSEA. V was shortened by 5 bases and J by 0 bases, with 17 bases between the two germline ends. The CDR3 reads CSVNGDKGSSYEQYF. As DNA, the CDR3 is TGCAGCGTTAACGGCGACAAGGGGTCCTCCTACGAGCAGTACTTC.

The chain combines TRBV5-1 with TRBJ2-2; D possibly corresponds to TRBD1 (5 bases). The CDR3 has 16 residues. The V and J ends lost 1 base and 6 bases respectively, with 16 bases between them. Looked up from germline, CDR1 is SGHRS and CDR2 is YFSETQ. CDR3 amino acids: CASSLLARWGPGELFF. CDR3 bases: TGCGCCAGCAGCTTGTTGGCCCGGTGGGGCCCCGGGGAGCTGTTTTTT.

CDR3 loop: CASSQDPPRGTLFTDTQYF. CDR3 nucleotide sequence: TGCGCCAGCAGCCAAGATCCCCCGCGGGGTACTCTCTTCACAGATACGCAGTATTTT. The chain recombines TRBV4-3 with TRBJ2-3; tentative D call: TRBD2 (6 bases). The CDR3 extends over 19 amino acids. V was cut by 0 bases and J by 2 bases, with 21 bases left in between. Germline V gene sequence: CDR1 LGHNA, CDR2 YSLEER.

This sequence joins TRBV18 and TRBJ2-2; no firm D call. Germline loops: CDR1 KGHSH, CDR2 LQKENI. This CDR3 region has 15 residues. V lost 3 bases and J 6 bases, leaving 14 bases between the germline ends. CDR3 nucleotide sequence: TGTGCCAGCTCACCCCCCGTGGGTGGGGCCGGGGAGCTGTTTTTT. Translated, it gives CASSPPVGGAGELFF.

In its sample, this clone was seen many times. This rearrangement joins TRBV7-2 to TRBJ1-5; 8 nucleotides match TRBD1. After removal of 5 bases from V and 7 bases from J, the junction contained 10 bases not matched to a gene. Germline-derived CDR1 and CDR2 are SGHTA and FQGNSA. The CDR3 is made up of 15 amino acids. The CDR3 region is CASSQDRGREQPQHF. CDR3 DNA: TGTGCCAGCAGCCAAGACAGGGGTCGGGAGCAGCCCCAGCATTTT.

A single count supports this clone. The chain links TRBV11-1 to TRBJ2-7; D remains unclear. Germline V lookup: CDR1 SGHAT, CDR2 FQDESV (reference sequence). This CDR3 comprises 16 residues. Trimming shortened V by 3 bases and J by 0 bases, and 15 bases separated the two germline ends. The CDR3 here is CASSFLRRSPSYEQYF. The CDR3, as DNA: TGTGCCAGCAGCTTCTTGCGGCGGAGCCCCTCCTACGAGCAGTACTTC.

The chain carries TRBV4-3 and TRBJ1-2, with D perhaps TRBD1 (5 bases). The V and J ends lost 3 bases and 6 bases respectively, with 14 bases between them. The V gene's germline CDR1 is LGHNA and CDR2 YSLEER. The CDR3 has 14 amino acids. CDR3 in amino acids: CASSQNSQGDGYTF. DNA of the CDR3: TGCGCCAGCAGCCAGAACTCGCAGGGAGATGGCTACACCTTC.

The V and J genes are TRBV18 and TRBJ1-3; D possibly corresponds to TRBD1 (5 bases). This CDR3 has 16 residues. CDR1 is KGHSH, CDR2 LQKENI, per germline. The V and J ends lost 4 bases and 1 base respectively, with 14 bases between them. The CDR3 DNA is TGTGCCAGCTCACTCCCACAGGCGTTTTCTGGAAACACCATATATTTT. Amino acid sequence: CASSLPQAFSGNTIYF.